The present T cell receptor (beta chain) was sequenced within a study of blood T cell repertoires in COVID-19. Germline V gene lookup returns CDR1 SGHVS and CDR2 FQNEAQ. The CDR3 totals 13 residues. Trimming removed 7 bases from V and 0 bases from J, with 9 bases in between. The assay was immunoSEQ multiplex PCR, and TCRdb's table has in-frame clones only and misses some. The sample includes 90,000 to 130,000 clones, approximately 88% of them seen just once. The specimen was peripheral blood. This sequence joins TRBV7-8 and TRBJ1-1, with D maybe TRBD1 (5 bases). The clonotype originates from a woman in her 70s with acute or convalescent COVID-19. CDR3: CASTQGVNTEAFF. Written as DNA, the CDR3 is TGTGCCAGCACCCAAGGGGTGAACACTGAAGCTTTCTTT.